The sequence of this T cell receptor (beta chain) was determined in a study of blood T cell repertoires in COVID-19. The CDR3 is made up of 16 amino acids. Germline CDR1 reads SGDLS; CDR2 reads YYNGEE. With 4 bases removed from V and 2 bases from J, the gap between germline ends came to 16 bases. This clone showed up just once. The protocol was immunoSEQ multiplex PCR, while the TCRdb copy is restricted to in-frame clones and leaves out a portion. The data show approximately 110,000 clones, over 65% seen once. V gene TRBV9 combines with J gene TRBJ1-3; D is ambiguous. Sequenced: peripheral blood. This TCR came from a woman aged 35 to 49 with acute or convalescent COVID-19. CDR3 amino acids: CASSFSIGLTGNTIYF. The CDR3 nucleotides are TGTGCCAGCAGCTTTAGCATAGGACTTACTGGAAACACCATATATTTT.